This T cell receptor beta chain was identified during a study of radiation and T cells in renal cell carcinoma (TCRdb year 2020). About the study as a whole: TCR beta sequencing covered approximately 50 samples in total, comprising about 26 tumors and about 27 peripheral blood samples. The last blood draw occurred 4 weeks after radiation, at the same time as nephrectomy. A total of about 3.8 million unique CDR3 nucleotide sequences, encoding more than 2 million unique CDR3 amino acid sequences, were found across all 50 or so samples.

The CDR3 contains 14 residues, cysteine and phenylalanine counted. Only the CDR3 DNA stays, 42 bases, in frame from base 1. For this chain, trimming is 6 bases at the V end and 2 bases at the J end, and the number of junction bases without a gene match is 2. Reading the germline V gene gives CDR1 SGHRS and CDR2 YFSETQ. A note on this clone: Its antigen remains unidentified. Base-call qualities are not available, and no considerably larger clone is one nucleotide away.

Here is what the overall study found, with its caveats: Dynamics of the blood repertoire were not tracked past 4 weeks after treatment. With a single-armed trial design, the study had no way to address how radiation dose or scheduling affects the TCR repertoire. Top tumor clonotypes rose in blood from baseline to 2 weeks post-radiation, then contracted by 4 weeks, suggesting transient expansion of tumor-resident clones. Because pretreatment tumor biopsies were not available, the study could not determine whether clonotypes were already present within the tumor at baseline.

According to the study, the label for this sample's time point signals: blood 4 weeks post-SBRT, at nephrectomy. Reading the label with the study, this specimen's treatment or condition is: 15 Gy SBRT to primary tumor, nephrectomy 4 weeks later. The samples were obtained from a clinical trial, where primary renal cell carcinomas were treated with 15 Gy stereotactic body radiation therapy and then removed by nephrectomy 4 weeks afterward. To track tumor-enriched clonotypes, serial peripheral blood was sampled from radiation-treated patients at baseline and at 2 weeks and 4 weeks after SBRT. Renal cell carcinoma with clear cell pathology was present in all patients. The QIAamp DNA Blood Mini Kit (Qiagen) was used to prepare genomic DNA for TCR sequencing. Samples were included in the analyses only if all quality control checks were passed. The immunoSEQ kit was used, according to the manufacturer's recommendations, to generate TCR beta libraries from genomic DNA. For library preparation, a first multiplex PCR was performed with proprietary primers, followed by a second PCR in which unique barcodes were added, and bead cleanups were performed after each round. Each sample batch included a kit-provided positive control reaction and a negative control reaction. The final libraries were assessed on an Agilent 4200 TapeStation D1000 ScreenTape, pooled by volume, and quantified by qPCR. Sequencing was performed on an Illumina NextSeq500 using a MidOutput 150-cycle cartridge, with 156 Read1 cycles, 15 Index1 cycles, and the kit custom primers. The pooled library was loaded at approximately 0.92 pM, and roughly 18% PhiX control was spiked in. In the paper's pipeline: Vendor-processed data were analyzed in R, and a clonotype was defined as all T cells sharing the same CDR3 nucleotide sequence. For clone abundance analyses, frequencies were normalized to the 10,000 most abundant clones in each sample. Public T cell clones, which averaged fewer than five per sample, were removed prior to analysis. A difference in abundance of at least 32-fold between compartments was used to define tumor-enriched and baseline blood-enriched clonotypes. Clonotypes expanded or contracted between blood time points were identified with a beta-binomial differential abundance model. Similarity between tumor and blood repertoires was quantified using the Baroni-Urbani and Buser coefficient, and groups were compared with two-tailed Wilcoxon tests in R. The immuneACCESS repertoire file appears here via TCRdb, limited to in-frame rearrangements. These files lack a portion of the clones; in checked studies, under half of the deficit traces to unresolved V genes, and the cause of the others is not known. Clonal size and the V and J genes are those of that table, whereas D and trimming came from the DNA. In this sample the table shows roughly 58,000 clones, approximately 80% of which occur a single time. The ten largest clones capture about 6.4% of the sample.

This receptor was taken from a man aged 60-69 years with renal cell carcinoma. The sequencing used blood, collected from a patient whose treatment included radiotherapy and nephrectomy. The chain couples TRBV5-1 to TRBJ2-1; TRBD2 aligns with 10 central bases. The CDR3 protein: CASKREGTYNEQFF. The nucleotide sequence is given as TGCGCCAGCAAGCGGGAGGGAACCTACAATGAGCAGTTCTTC.